A single T cell receptor (beta chain) is shown here with its context. Trimming shortened V by 4 bases and J by 0 bases, and 10 bases separated the two germline ends. The CDR3 is made up of 15 amino acids. The V gene's germline CDR1 is WSHSY and CDR2 SAAADI. These data come from a study of PD-1 blockade in classical Hodgkin lymphoma. Method: immunoSEQ multiplex PCR; TCRdb's copy keeps in-frame clones and lacks some. The sample includes 47,000 or so clones, over 70% seen only once; the top ten take roughly 11%. Each patient experienced a relapse that followed autologous stem cell transplantation, and brentuximab vedotin exposure varied.

The sample was peripheral blood mononuclear cells (PBMCs), taken at baseline. The source is a human donor with classical Hodgkin lymphoma. The V call is TRBV10-2, the J call TRBJ2-1; D is unclear. CDR3 sequence (DNA): TGCGCCAGCAGTGTCGACTCCAGCTCCTACAATGAGCAGTTCTTC. It specifies CASSVDSSSYNEQFF.